This T cell receptor (beta chain) was observed in a study of cytomegalovirus exposure and HLA in healthy donors. General study findings and limits: Sequencing artifact likely explains a cluster of highly shared sequence variants. A later analysis found most CMV-associated TCR beta chains apparently HLA-restricted.

Comment on this clone: Its antigen is as yet unknown.

Amplification used 60 Vbeta primers and 13 Jbeta primers. Method: immunoSEQ multiplex PCR; TCRdb's copy keeps in-frame clones and lacks some. The data hold 150,000 to 180,000 clones, with around 75% observed a single time. This CDR3 has 16 amino acids. Trimming pared 2 bases from V and 7 bases from J, leaving 17 bases between. The germline V gene has CDR1 LGHNA and CDR2 YNFKEQ. This clonotype was sampled from a man aged 30 to 39 in good health and CMV-seropositive. Sequences were obtained from PBMCs. This rearrangement joins TRBV4-2 to TRBJ1-4, with a possible D match to TRBD1 (6 bases). In nucleotides, the CDR3 is TGTGCCAGCAGCCAACCAATGACAGGTGGTGGTGAAAAACTGTTTTTT. Amino acids: CASSQPMTGGGEKLFF.